Sequencing of this TCR beta chain was carried out in a study of CD8 T cells in ankylosing spondylitis. Study-wide points: Blood of patients with ankylosing spondylitis appeared to be characterized by a TCR beta motif of several highly homologous variants.

Regarding this clonotype: The antigen is undetermined.

The CDR3 extends over 15 amino acids. The V gene lost 3 bases and the J gene lost 7 bases, with 13 bases spanning the gap. The authors made TCR beta libraries by quantitative 5'-RACE with molecular barcodes. In TCRdb, the 5' RACE reads were re-called with MiXCR into one record per CDR3 protein. The sample holds hundreds of thousands of distinct CDR3 sequences, roughly 13% seen once. The receptor comes from a male donor with ankylosing spondylitis. Sequencing input: blood, either unsorted or a sorted T cell fraction (not recorded which). The V gene is TRBV12-3 or TRBV12-4, the J gene TRBJ1-6, with a weak D call TRBD1 (5 bases). The CDR3 DNA follows: TGTGCCAGCAGTTTCCAGTCAGGGACCAATTCACCCCTCCACTTT. This encodes CASSFQSGTNSPLHF.